This T cell receptor (beta chain) stems from a study of blood T cell repertoires in COVID-19. Study as a whole: Whether acute or convalescent, the COVID-19 samples came from the United States, Italy and Spain. The cDNA or gDNA used as material had been derived from T cells, B-cell-depleted T cells, or PBMCs.

Original methodology: Amplification of reference gene primers provided the estimated nucleated cell counts. Using immunoSEQ multiplex PCR, the repertoire was profiled, and TCRdb retains in-frame clones only, with some absent. D and trimming were read from the DNA, whereas the V and J calls and clone size are those reported in that table. The sample lists 40,000 to 45,000 clones; about nine tenths were seen once. Germline V gene sequence: CDR1 MDHEN, CDR2 SYDVKM. V lost 3 bases, J lost 6 bases, and 8 bases lay in between. This CDR3 spans 12 amino acids. The sequenced sample was peripheral blood. The rearrangement joins TRBV28 to TRBJ1-1, with a weak D call TRBD1 (5 bases). The sequence derives from a man aged 50-59 years with active COVID-19. Written as DNA, the CDR3 is TGTGCCAGCAGTTTGGCGGGACCTGAAGCTTTCTTT. Protein sequence: CASSLAGPEAFF.